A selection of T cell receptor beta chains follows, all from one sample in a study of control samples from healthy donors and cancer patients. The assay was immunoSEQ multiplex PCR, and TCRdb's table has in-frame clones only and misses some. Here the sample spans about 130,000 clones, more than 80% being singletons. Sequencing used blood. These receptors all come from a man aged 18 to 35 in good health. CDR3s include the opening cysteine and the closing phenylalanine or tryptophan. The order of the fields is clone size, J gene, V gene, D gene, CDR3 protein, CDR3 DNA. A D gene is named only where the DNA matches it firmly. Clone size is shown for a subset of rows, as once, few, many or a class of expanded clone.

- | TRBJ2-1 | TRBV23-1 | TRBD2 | CASFLSGRPNNEQFF | TGCGCCAGCTTCCTTAGCGGGAGGCCGAACAATGAGCAGTTCTTC
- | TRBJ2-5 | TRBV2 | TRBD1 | CASRGQTGEETQYF | TGTGCCAGCAGGGGGCAGACAGGGGAAGAGACCCAGTACTTC
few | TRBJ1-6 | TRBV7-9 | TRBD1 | CASGTTGQNSPLHF | TGTGCCAGCGGCACGACGGGACAGAATTCACCCCTCCACTTT
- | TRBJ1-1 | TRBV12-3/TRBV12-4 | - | CASSQTRTEAFF | TGTGCCAGCAGCCAGACAAGGACTGAAGCTTTCTTT
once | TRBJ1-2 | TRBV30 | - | CAWMLGVNYGYTF | TGTGCCTGGATGCTGGGAGTTAACTATGGCTACACCTTC
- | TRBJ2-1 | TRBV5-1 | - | CASTMAGPYNEQFF | TGCGCCAGCACCATGGCGGGCCCCTACAATGAGCAGTTCTTC
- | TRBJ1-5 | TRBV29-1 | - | CSVGADNQPQHF | TGCAGCGTTGGTGCAGACAATCAGCCCCAGCATTTT
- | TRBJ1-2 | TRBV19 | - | CASNPLQGLYGYTF | TGTGCCAGTAACCCTCTCCAGGGCCTCTATGGCTACACCTTC
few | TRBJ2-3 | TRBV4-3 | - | CASSQGRGRTDTQYF | TGCGCCAGCAGCCAGGGCCGGGGCCGCACAGATACGCAGTATTTT
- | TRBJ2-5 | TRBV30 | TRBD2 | CAWSERPAGGGTQYF | TGTGCCTGGAGTGAACGACCTGCCGGGGGGGGGACCCAGTACTTC
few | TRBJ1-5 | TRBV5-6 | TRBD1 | CASSGGTGRGSNQPQHF | TGTGCCAGCAGCGGCGGGACAGGGAGGGGTAGCAATCAGCCCCAGCATTTT
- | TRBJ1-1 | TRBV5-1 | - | CASSLRGDRDTEAFF | TGCGCCAGCAGCTTAAGGGGAGATCGGGACACTGAAGCTTTCTTT
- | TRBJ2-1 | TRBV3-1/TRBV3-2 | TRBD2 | CASSQVVRGGFNEQFF | TGTGCCAGCAGCCAAGTGGTCCGGGGGGGCTTCAATGAGCAGTTCTTC
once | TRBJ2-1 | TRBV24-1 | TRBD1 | CATSDLVRGTGALGEQFF | TGTGCCACCAGTGACTTAGTGAGAGGGACAGGGGCGTTAGGCGAGCAGTTCTTC
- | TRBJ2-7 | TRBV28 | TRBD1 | CATRTGRHEQYF | TGTGCCACCAGGACAGGGCGGCACGAGCAGTACTTC
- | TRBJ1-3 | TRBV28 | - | CASSFGPRDGNTIYF | TGTGCCAGCAGTTTTGGCCCCAGGGATGGAAACACCATATATTTT
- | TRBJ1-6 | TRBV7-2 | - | CASSSEGRRSYNSPLHF | TGTGCCAGCAGTTCCGAGGGGCGACGCTCCTATAATTCACCCCTCCACTTT
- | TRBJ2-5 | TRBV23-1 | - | CASSQSLGAQETQYF | TGCGCCAGCAGTCAATCGTTAGGGGCCCAAGAGACCCAGTACTTC
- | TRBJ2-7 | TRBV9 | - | CASSVGQGGIYEQYF | TGTGCCAGCAGCGTAGGTCAGGGCGGGATTTACGAGCAGTACTTC
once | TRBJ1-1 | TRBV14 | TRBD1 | CASSPRTGTTTEAFF | TGTGCCAGCAGCCCACGGACAGGGACGACCACTGAAGCTTTCTTT
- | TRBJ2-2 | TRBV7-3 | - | CASSTGPWGIGSGELFF | TGTGCCAGCAGCACGGGACCGTGGGGCATAGGGTCCGGGGAGCTGTTTTTT
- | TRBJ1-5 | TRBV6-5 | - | CASQGVNQPQHF | TGTGCCAGCCAGGGAGTCAATCAGCCCCAGCATTTT
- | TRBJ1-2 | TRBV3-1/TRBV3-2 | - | CASSQTGYGYTF | TGTGCCAGCAGCCAAACAGGGTATGGCTACACCTTC
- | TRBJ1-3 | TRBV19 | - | CASSIDGRIPGNTIYF | TGTGCCAGTAGTATAGATGGGCGGATTCCTGGAAACACCATATATTTT
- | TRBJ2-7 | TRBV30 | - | CAFQGDSYEQYF | TGTGCCTTCCAGGGAGACTCCTACGAGCAGTACTTC
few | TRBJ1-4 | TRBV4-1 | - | CASSQGVVATNEKLFF | TGCGCCAGCAGCCAAGGAGTAGTTGCAACTAATGAAAAACTGTTTTTT
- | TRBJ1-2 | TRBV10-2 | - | CASSGGYGYTF | TGCGCCAGCAGTGGCGGCTATGGCTACACCTTC
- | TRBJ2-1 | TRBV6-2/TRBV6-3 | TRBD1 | CASSYSSMGGQVAYEQFF | TGTGCCAGCAGTTACTCGAGTATGGGGGGACAGGTTGCATACGAGCAGTTCTTC
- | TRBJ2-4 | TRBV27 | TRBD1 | CASSFGQVIVPKNIQYF | TGTGCCAGCAGTTTCGGACAGGTTATAGTACCCAAAAACATTCAGTACTTC
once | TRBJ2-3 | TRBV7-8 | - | CASSPGAWTDTQYF | TGTGCCAGCAGCCCTGGGGCGTGGACAGATACGCAGTATTTT
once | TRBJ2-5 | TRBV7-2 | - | CASSLRGGSETQYF | TGTGCCAGCAGCTTGCGCGGGGGCTCTGAGACCCAGTACTTC
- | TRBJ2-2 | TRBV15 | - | CATSGEAGKQGPGELFF | TGTGCCACCAGCGGCGAAGCGGGAAAACAGGGCCCGGGGGAGCTGTTTTTT
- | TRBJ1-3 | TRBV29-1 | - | CSVESDSKRNTIYF | TGCAGCGTTGAAAGTGATTCCAAAAGAAACACCATATATTTT
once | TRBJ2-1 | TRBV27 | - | CASRQHSNNEQFF | TGTGCCAGCAGACAACACAGTAACAATGAGCAGTTCTTC
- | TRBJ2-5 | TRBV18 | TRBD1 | CASSPSGTGEQETQYF | TGTGCCAGCTCACCTTCCGGGACAGGGGAACAAGAGACCCAGTACTTC
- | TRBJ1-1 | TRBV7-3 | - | CASSLRRDTEAFF | TGTGCCAGCAGCCTACGGAGGGACACTGAAGCTTTCTTT
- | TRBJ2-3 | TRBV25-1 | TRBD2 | CASSATPRGEGPQYF | TGTGCCAGCAGTGCAACCCCCCGGGGGGAGGGGCCGCAGTATTTT
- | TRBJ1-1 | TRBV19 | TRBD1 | CASSIADRGFRAFF | TGTGCCAGTAGTATAGCCGACAGGGGGTTTAGAGCTTTCTTT
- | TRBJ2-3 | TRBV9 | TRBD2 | CASSASGSESNTQYF | TGTGCCAGCAGCGCGAGCGGGAGTGAGTCAAATACGCAGTATTTT
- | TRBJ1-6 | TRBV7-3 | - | CASSLIPGFSPLHF | TGTGCCAGCAGCTTAATACCGGGATTTTCACCCCTCCACTTT
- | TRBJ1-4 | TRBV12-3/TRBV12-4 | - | CASSYRVNEKLFF | TGTGCCAGCAGTTACAGGGTTAATGAAAAACTGTTTTTT
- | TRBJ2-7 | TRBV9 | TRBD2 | CASSVSGGQAYEQYF | TGTGCCAGCAGCGTTAGCGGGGGGCAAGCCTACGAGCAGTACTTC
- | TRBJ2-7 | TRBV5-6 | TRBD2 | CASSLSGLAGGVTYEQYF | TGTGCCAGCAGCTTGTCAGGGCTAGCGGGGGGCGTCACCTACGAGCAGTACTTC
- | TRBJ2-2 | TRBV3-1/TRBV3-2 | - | CASSQAPLNTGELFF | TGTGCCAGCAGCCAAGCGCCCTTAAACACCGGGGAGCTGTTTTTT
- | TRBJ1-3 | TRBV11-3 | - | CASSLAQGYSGNTIYF | TGTGCCAGCAGCTTAGCCCAGGGATACTCTGGAAACACCATATATTTT
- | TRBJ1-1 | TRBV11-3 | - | CASSARGGAEAFF | TGTGCCAGCAGCGCCAGGGGTGGGGCTGAAGCTTTCTTT
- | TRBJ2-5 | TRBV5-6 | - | CASSLLSGKETQYF | TGTGCCAGCAGCTTACTTAGCGGAAAAGAGACCCAGTACTTC
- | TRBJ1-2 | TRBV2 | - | CASGWRAGGYTF | TGTGCCAGCGGTTGGAGGGCCGGTGGCTACACCTTC
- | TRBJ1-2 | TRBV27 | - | CASSPVRGTYGYTF | TGTGCCAGCAGTCCCGTGAGGGGGACCTATGGCTACACCTTC